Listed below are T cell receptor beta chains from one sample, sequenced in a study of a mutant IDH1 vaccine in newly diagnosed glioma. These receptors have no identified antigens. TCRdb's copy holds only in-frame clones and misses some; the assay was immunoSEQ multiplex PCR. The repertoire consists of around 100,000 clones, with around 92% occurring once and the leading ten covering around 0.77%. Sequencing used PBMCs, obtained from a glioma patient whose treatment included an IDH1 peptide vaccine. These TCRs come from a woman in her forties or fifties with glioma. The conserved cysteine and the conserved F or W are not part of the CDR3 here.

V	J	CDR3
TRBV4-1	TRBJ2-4	ASSRGLAGGIAKNIQY
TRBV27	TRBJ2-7	ASSLYLTTTGGVEQY
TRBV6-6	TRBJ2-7	ASSYLDRVDEQY
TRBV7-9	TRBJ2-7	ASSPPEY
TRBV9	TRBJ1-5	ASSVGGGNQPQH
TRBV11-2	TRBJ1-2	ASSQTVNYGYT
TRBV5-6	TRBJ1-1	ASSLLSREAF
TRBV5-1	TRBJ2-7	ASSLGPQHEQY
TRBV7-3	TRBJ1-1	ASSFSFNTEAF
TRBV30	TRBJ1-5	AWSVPYRGVNQPQH
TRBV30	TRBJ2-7	AWSVGDYRAYEQY
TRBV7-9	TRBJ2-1	ASSSNRGLDEQF
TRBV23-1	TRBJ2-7	ASVGGLGYEQY
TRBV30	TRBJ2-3	AWSGIGRLTYTQY
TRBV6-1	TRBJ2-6	ASSEVSYPGAGANVLT
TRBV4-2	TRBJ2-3	ASSQAVAGGSTDTQY
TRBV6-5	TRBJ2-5	ASSRGASQETQY
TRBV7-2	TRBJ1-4	ASSPRRTATNEKLF
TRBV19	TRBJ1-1	ASIMNTEAF
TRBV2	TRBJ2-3	ASSRLSETDTQY
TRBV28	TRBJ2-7	ASTRQGSPLYEQY
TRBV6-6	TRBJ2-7	ASSSSGTVTYEQY